Given below is one TCR beta chain in context. No antigen is known for it. The data were taken from a study of OX40 agonist ivuxolimab in advanced cancers. At the level of the study: It was ivuxolimab, an agonistic anti-OX40 (CD134) antibody, that patients were treated with. Dose-escalation patients had hepatocellular carcinoma, melanoma, renal cell or head and neck cancer.

Method: immunoSEQ multiplex PCR; TCRdb's copy keeps in-frame clones and lacks some. The repertoire holds approximately 75,000 clones, with roughly 80% as singletons. Findings of the study overall: Dosing at 0.1 to 3.0 mg/kg was accompanied by clonal expansion of CD4+ and CD8+ blood T cells by week 6.

The length of the CDR3 is 16 residues. J gave up 2 bases and V 3 bases, and 6 bases lay outside the gene matches. CDR1 is LNHDA and CDR2 is SQIVND in the germline V gene (reference sequence). The rearrangement uses TRBV19 and TRBJ1-5, with 8 bases lining up with TRBD1. The source was CD4+ or CD8+ T cells sorted from blood, collected in a trial of the OX40 agonist ivuxolimab. The sequence was obtained from an adult with an advanced solid tumor such as melanoma, head and neck, liver or kidney cancer. The CDR3 here is CASSIDRGIGNQPQHF. In DNA form, the CDR3 reads TGTGCCAGTAGTATCGACAGGGGTATCGGCAATCAGCCCCAGCATTTT.